The 32 T cell receptor beta chains presented below share a single source sample, sequenced in a study of beta chain features in type 1 diabetes. Sequencing targeted expressed TCRB transcripts, as all isolated RNA had been reverse transcribed. Assay: immunoSEQ multiplex PCR; the TCRdb copy retains only in-frame clones and omits some. Of approximately 470,000 clones listed, about 30% are singletons. Sequences were obtained from naive CD4+ T cells from blood. The receptors derive from a man aged 18 to 30 in good health.

This chain connects TRBV4-1 to TRBJ2-1; D gene uncertain. CDR3 length: 12 residues. V lost 0 bases and J lost 7, with 4 bases in between. Germline V gene lookup returns CDR1 MGHRA and CDR2 YSYEKL. The CDR3 here is CASSQEVNEQFF. Here the CDR3 DNA reads TGCGCCAGCAGCCAAGAGGTAAATGAGCAGTTCTTC.

The chain links TRBV30 to TRBJ2-7; D gene uncertain. Germline V lookup: CDR1 GTSNPN, CDR2 SVGIG (reference sequence). Between the trimmed V and J ends, which lost 4 bases and 2 bases, there was a span of 6 bases. The CDR3 contains 11 residues. The CDR3 coding sequence is TGTGCCTGGAAGCAGACCTACGAGCAGTACTTC. This codes for CAWKQTYEQYF.

The chain carries TRBV29-1 and TRBJ1-4, with TRBD1 matching over 10 bases. The CDR3 contains 13 residues. Trimming took 6 bases from V and 8 from J; bases not matched to a gene: 6. From germline, CDR1 is SQVTM and CDR2 ANQGSEA. CDR3 loop: CSVPGQGPEKLFF. The DNA of the CDR3 is TGCAGCGTCCCGGGACAGGGGCCAGAAAAACTGTTTTTT.

This sequence joins TRBV19 and TRBJ2-1; 9 positions match TRBD2. The CDR3 covers 16 residues. The trim removed 5 bases at V and 3 bases at J, leaving 8 bases unmatched. The germline gives CDR1 LNHDA, CDR2 SQIVND (reference sequence). CDR3 nucleotide sequence: TGTGCCAGTAGTCCCCCCCTAGCGGGGTTCTACAATGAGCAGTTCTTC. Amino acids: CASSPPLAGFYNEQFF. The complete variable domain, with remaining parts taken from reference TRBV19 and TRBJ2-1, reads DGGITQSPKYLFRKEGQNVTLSCEQNLNHDAMYWYRQDPGQGLRLIYYSQIVNDFQKGDIAEGYSVSREKKESFPLTVTSAQKNPTAFYLCASSPPLAGFYNEQFFGPGTRLTVL.

This clone occurred a few times. This chain uses TRBV4-3 with TRBJ2-7; maybe TRBD1 (6 bases). CDR1 and CDR2 from the germline V gene are LGHNA and YSLEER. V was cut by 6 bases and J by 0 bases, with 15 bases left in between. The CDR3 has 15 amino acids. The DNA of the CDR3 is TGCGCCAGCAGTTTTGCTCGACAGGACTCCTACGAGCAGTACTTC. Its translation is CASSFARQDSYEQYF.

This clone was seen more than once but under ten times. The genes are TRBV30 and TRBJ2-1, with D possibly matching TRBD2 (5 bases). The CDR3 loop spans 11 amino acids. Germline V gives CDR1 GTSNPN, CDR2 SVGIG (reference sequence). The CDR3 spells CSGSSYNEQFF. In DNA form, the CDR3 reads TGTAGCGGCAGCTCCTACAATGAGCAGTTCTTC.

This clone was seen more than once but under ten times. The V gene is TRBV13, the J gene TRBJ2-4, with a possible D match to TRBD1 (5 bases). The V gene lost 8 bases and the J gene lost 0 bases, with 11 bases spanning the gap. Per germline, CDR1 PRHDT and CDR2 FYEKMQ (reference sequence). The CDR3 is 14 amino acids. Here the CDR3 DNA reads TGTGCCAGCCGAAGGGGCGGAGCCAAAAACATTCAGTACTTC. Its protein is CASRRGGAKNIQYF.

Only a few counts were recorded for this clone. The rearrangement joins TRBV10-3 to TRBJ2-5; D unresolved. Trimming cost V 6 bases and J 2 bases, with 10 bases left between them. The CDR3 runs 13 residues. Looked up from germline, CDR1 is ENHRY and CDR2 is SYGVKD. The CDR3 DNA reads TGTGCCATCAGGGACGGATCACAAGAGACCCAGTACTTC. Translation gives CAIRDGSQETQYF.

This chain links TRBV18 with TRBJ2-7; D possibly matches TRBD1 or TRBD2 (5 bases each). CDR3 length: 14 residues. The ends were cut back, 3 bases at V and 1 base at J, with 10 bases in the middle. The V gene's germline CDR1 is KGHSH and CDR2 LQKENI. This chain's CDR3 is CASSPRDGSYEQYF. Written as DNA, the CDR3 is TGTGCCAGCTCACCCCGGGACGGTTCCTACGAGCAGTACTTC.

This clone was seen only a few times. The chain links TRBV2 to TRBJ2-1; D gene ambiguous. This CDR3 contains 11 residues. V was cut by 3 bases and J by 16 bases, with 13 bases left in between. CDR1 and CDR2 (germline): SNHLY, FYNNEI. CDR3 in DNA: TGTGCCAGCAGTGACTGGGAAGAGCTCTTCTTC. This gives the protein CASSDWEELFF.

The chain couples TRBV11-1 to TRBJ2-7; D may be TRBD2 (5 bases). Germline CDR1 is SGHAT and CDR2 is FQDESV (reference sequence). This CDR3 is 14 amino acids long. Between the trimmed V and J ends, which lost 1 base and 6 bases, there was a span of 13 bases. The CDR3 bases are TGTGCCAGCAGCTTAGGGACTTCCGGAGGCGAGCAGTACTTC. This codes for CASSLGTSGGEQYF.

This clone was observed a handful of times. The chain has TRBV5-1 and TRBJ2-7; possibly TRBD1 for D (6 bases). CDR1 SGHRS and CDR2 YFSETQ come from the germline V gene. V was shortened by 5 bases and J by 6 bases, with 12 bases between the two germline ends. The CDR3 covers 12 residues. The CDR3 nucleotides are TGCGCCAGCAGAAATGACAGGAGCGAGCAGTACTTC. This sequence encodes CASRNDRSEQYF.

This clone has only a few counts. V gene TRBV5-5 combines with J gene TRBJ1-1; tentatively, D is TRBD1 (6 bases). This CDR3 comprises 12 residues. The ends were cut back, 8 bases at V and 5 bases at J, with 13 bases in the middle. CDR1 is SGHKS, CDR2 YYEKEE, per germline (reference sequence). CDR3 bases: TGTGCCAGTGAACAGGGCGAGACTGAAGCTTTCTTT. Protein product: CASEQGETEAFF.

This clone was counted a few times. V usage is TRBV7-2 and J usage is TRBJ2-1, with D tentatively TRBD1 or TRBD2 (5 bases each). The V gene lost 4 bases and the J gene lost 2 bases, with 9 bases spanning the gap. Germline V gene data show CDR1 as SGHTA and CDR2 as FQGNSA. This CDR3 has 14 residues. CDR3 nucleotide sequence: TGTGCCAGCAGCTCCCGGGGCCCCTACAATGAGCAGTTCTTC. As protein: CASSSRGPYNEQFF.

V is TRBV30 and J is TRBJ2-7, with 8 bases matching TRBD1. With 2 bases clipped from V and 5 bases from J, the junction kept 11 bases outside the gene matches. CDR1 and CDR2 from the germline V gene are GTSNPN and SVGIG (reference sequence). The CDR3 has 15 amino acids. The CDR3 nucleotides read TGTGCCTGGAGTCCAGGACAGGGTGTGAGTAACGAGCAGTACTTC. This translates into CAWSPGQGVSNEQYF.

Only a few counts were recorded for this clone. V gene TRBV28 combines with J gene TRBJ2-2; D is uncertain. CDR3 length: 17 amino acids. V lost 7 bases to trimming and J lost 0 bases, with 18 bases between them. Germline CDR1 MDHEN, CDR2 SYDVKM. For the CDR3, the DNA is TGTGCCAGCATCGCGTCGGATGGCAGCTCGAACACCGGGGAGCTGTTTTTT. Translating it yields CASIASDGSSNTGELFF.

Only a few counts were recorded for this clone. V gene TRBV30 combines with J gene TRBJ2-7; the D is unclear. The germline gives CDR1 GTSNPN, CDR2 SVGIG (reference sequence). V lost 6 bases, J lost 4 bases, and 10 bases lay in between. The CDR3 extends over 11 amino acids. In DNA, the CDR3 is TGTGCCTGTACATCTTGGTACGAGCAGTACTTC. Protein product: CACTSWYEQYF.

This clone has just a few counts. The CDR3 sequence: CAWTGGRDYGYTF. The CDR3 bases are TGTGCCTGGACGGGAGGGCGGGACTATGGCTACACCTTC. The gene calls are TRBV30 and TRBJ1-2; D remains unclear. The V gene lost 4 bases and the J gene lost 3 bases, with 12 bases spanning the gap. This CDR3 region has 13 residues. Germline CDR1 and CDR2: GTSNPN and SVGIG (reference sequence).

This rearrangement joins TRBV29-1 to TRBJ2-5, with TRBD2 matching 12 bases. V was pared by 8 bases and J by 5 bases, with 15 bases of the junction left unmatched. The CDR3 spans 16 residues. Per germline, CDR1 SQVTM and CDR2 ANQGSEA. In nucleotides, the CDR3 is TGCAGCCTGAGATCTAGCGGGAGGGCCGCCCGGGAGACCCAGTACTTC. Protein product: CSLRSSGRAARETQYF. Using reference TRBV29-1 and TRBJ2-5 for the parts outside the CDR3, the full variable domain is SAVISQKPSRDICQRGTSLTIQCQVDSQVTMMFWYRQQPGQSLTLIATANQGSEATYESGFVIDKFPISRPNLTFSTLTVSNMSPEDSSIYLCSLRSSGRAARETQYFGPGTRLLVL.

The V and J genes are TRBV28 and TRBJ2-1, with TRBD2 identical over 11 bases. Trimming removed 6 bases from V and 8 bases from J; junction bases left unmatched: 9. There are 15 residues in the CDR3. CDR1 is MDHEN, CDR2 SYDVKM, per germline. This CDR3 reads CASRIAGGIQHEQFF. The CDR3 region has the DNA TGTGCCAGCAGAATAGCGGGAGGGATTCAGCATGAGCAGTTCTTC.

A single count supports this clone. This chain uses TRBV27 with TRBJ2-5; TRBD1 agrees at 7 bases. The ends lost 2 bases at V and 5 bases at J; junction bases unmatched: 14. This CDR3 is 17 amino acids long. CDR1 and CDR2 (germline): MNHEY, SMNVEV (reference sequence). The CDR3 is CASSLRSGEGARETQYF. The CDR3 DNA follows: TGTGCCAGCAGTTTACGATCCGGCGAGGGGGCGAGGGAGACCCAGTACTTC.

This clone occurred a few times. The chain recombines TRBV28 with TRBJ2-5; 9 bases map to TRBD1. Germline trimming cut 5 bases from V and 5 bases from J; bases unmatched to any gene: 15. The CDR3 is made up of 17 amino acids. Germline values: CDR1 MDHEN, CDR2 SYDVKM. CDR3 coding DNA: TGTGCCAGCAGTCCCCGACAGGGGGGCCAGCCGAGGGAGACCCAGTACTTC. Translated, it gives CASSPRQGGQPRETQYF.

There are a few counts of this clone. CDR3 residues: CASSYGTGGQEQYF. The CDR3 bases are TGTGCCAGCAGTTACGGAACAGGGGGCCAAGAGCAGTACTTC. The J gene is TRBJ2-7, the V gene TRBV6-5; 9 positions match TRBD1. Per germline, CDR1 MNHEY and CDR2 SVGAGI. Trimming cost V 2 bases and J 7 bases; bases outside gene matches: 6. The CDR3 length is 14 residues.

The chain employs TRBV28 and TRBJ2-3; 12 nucleotides align to TRBD2. From germline, CDR1 is MDHEN and CDR2 SYDVKM. This CDR3 contains 16 residues. V dropped 7 bases and J dropped 6; count of bases not matched to a gene: 11. CDR3 sequence (DNA): TGTGCCAGCACCCAGCGACTAGCGGGAGTCTCGGATACGCAGTATTTT. Its translation is CASTQRLAGVSDTQYF.

The chain couples TRBV18 to TRBJ2-1; D is possibly TRBD2 (5 bases). Germline CDR1 KGHSH, CDR2 LQKENI. The CDR3 is 15 amino acids. Trimming took 3 bases from V and 5 from J, leaving 14 bases between them. CDR3 DNA: TGTGCCAGCTCACCTCGACTGACGAGGGACAATGAGCAGTTCTTC. Translation: CASSPRLTRDNEQFF.

The rearrangement uses TRBV7-2 and TRBJ2-1; 9 bases match TRBD2. Per the germline V gene, CDR1 is SGHTA and CDR2 is FQGNSA. The CDR3 contains 18 residues. Trimming cost V 2 bases and J 2 bases; bases outside gene matches: 10. The CDR3 is CASSLNPSGIATYNEQFF. The CDR3, as DNA: TGTGCCAGCAGCTTAAATCCTAGCGGGATTGCTACCTACAATGAGCAGTTCTTC.

CDR3: CASSSELESDGNEQFF. The DNA for the CDR3 is TGTGCCAGCAGCTCCGAGTTGGAATCAGATGGCAATGAGCAGTTCTTC. The genes are TRBV5-6 and TRBJ2-1; no clear D. CDR3 length equals 16 residues. Germline V gene lookup returns CDR1 SGHDT and CDR2 YYEEEE. Trimming removed 3 bases from V and 6 bases from J, with 19 bases in between.

The J gene is TRBJ2-2, the V gene TRBV30; no clear D. CDR3 length: 16 amino acids. V was trimmed by 0 bases and J by 0 bases, leaving 11 bases between them. Germline V CDR1 and CDR2: GTSNPN, SVGIG (reference sequence). The CDR3 DNA sequence: TGTGCCTGGAGTGTACGAGTAGGGACGAACACCGGGGAGCTGTTTTTT. Translating it yields CAWSVRVGTNTGELFF.

This chain connects TRBV25-1 to TRBJ2-6; weak D call: TRBD1 (5 bases). V was pared by 0 bases and J by 0 bases, with 6 bases between. CDR1 and CDR2 from the germline V gene are MGHDK and SYGVNS. The CDR3 totals 16 residues. CDR3 amino acids: CASSEYRGSGANVLTF. The CDR3 bases are TGTGCCAGCAGTGAATATAGGGGCTCTGGGGCCAACGTCCTGACTTTC.

Only a few counts were recorded for this clone. The chain couples TRBV2 to TRBJ2-7; 8 bases align to TRBD2. Germline loops: CDR1 SNHLY, CDR2 FYNNEI. The CDR3 runs 11 residues. Here the CDR3 DNA reads TGTGCGACGGGACTAGGTATGGAGCAGTACTTC. Translated: CATGLGMEQYF.

This clone was seen more than once but under ten times. This chain uses TRBV4-3 with TRBJ2-5, with D hard to call. CDR3 size: 14 residues. V lost 4 bases to trimming and J lost 1 base, with 10 bases between them. The germline gives CDR1 LGHNA, CDR2 YSLEER. CDR3 bases: TGCGCCAGCAGCCGAAACTATCGCCAAGAGACCCAGTACTTC. This gives the protein CASSRNYRQETQYF.

This clone was observed a handful of times. The rearrangement links TRBV27 to TRBJ1-2; 8 nucleotides match TRBD1. V shed 6 bases, J shed 4 bases, and the junction held 10 bases outside the gene matches. Germline V gives CDR1 MNHEY, CDR2 SMNVEV (reference sequence). This CDR3 is built from 15 residues. The CDR3 sequence: CASRRSGQAGYGYTF. In nucleotides, the CDR3 is TGTGCCAGCAGACGATCGGGACAGGCAGGCTATGGCTACACCTTC.